The 11 T cell receptor beta chains listed next were all sequenced from one sample in a study of cytomegalovirus exposure and HLA in healthy donors. The data were produced by immunoSEQ multiplex PCR, yet TCRdb's version contains in-frame clones alone and is incomplete. The sample comprises 55,000 to 80,000 clones, 95% of which are singletons, and about 6.5% rests with the top ten. The specimen was PBMCs. These receptors all come from a woman in her late teens or twenties in good health and CMV-seropositive.

The V call is TRBV15, the J call TRBJ2-5; D may be TRBD2 (5 bases). Germline-derived CDR1 and CDR2 are LNHNV and YYDKDF (reference sequence). The CDR3 consists of 13 residues. V was shortened by 1 base and J by 6 bases, with 9 bases between the two germline ends. The CDR3 is CATSRVTGKTQYF. Here the CDR3 DNA reads TGTGCCACCAGCAGAGTAACGGGGAAGACCCAGTACTTC.

The rearrangement joins TRBV28 to TRBJ1-5; D is uncertain. The CDR3 is 16 amino acids. With 7 bases removed from V and 2 bases from J, the gap between germline ends came to 18 bases. Germline assignment: CDR1 MDHEN and CDR2 SYDVKM. CDR3 bases: TGTGCCAGCACCGGAATAGCGCCCCTGCGCAATCAGCCCCAGCATTTT. It is translated as CASTGIAPLRNQPQHF.

In its sample, this clone was seen once. The J gene is TRBJ1-1, the V gene TRBV27; TRBD1 might be the D (5 bases). Trimming pared 2 bases from V and 0 bases from J, leaving 22 bases between. The CDR3 is 19 residues long. CDR1 is MNHEY and CDR2 is SMNVEV in the germline V gene (reference sequence). The chain's CDR3 is CASSLNFRGGWKLNTEAFF. CDR3 DNA: TGTGCCAGCAGTTTAAACTTTAGGGGCGGTTGGAAATTGAACACTGAAGCTTTCTTT.

This chain links TRBV2 with TRBJ1-6; D uncertain. CDR3 size: 15 residues. Germline V gene sequence: CDR1 SNHLY, CDR2 FYNNEI. The V and J ends lost 6 bases and 9 bases respectively, with 18 bases between them. The CDR3 DNA is TGTGCCAGCAGCGAAACTCTCGACTCGGGTTCACCCCTCCACTTT. Protein: CASSETLDSGSPLHF.

The rearrangement joins TRBV6-5 to TRBJ2-7; 9 bases align to TRBD1. Per the germline V gene, CDR1 is MNHEY and CDR2 is SVGAGI. This CDR3 region has 16 residues. V was pared by 2 bases and J by 2 bases, with 7 bases of the junction left unmatched. CDR3 protein: CASSYRETGGPYEQYF. CDR3 in DNA: TGTGCCAGCAGTTACCGCGAGACAGGGGGTCCCTACGAGCAGTACTTC.

The genes are TRBV27 and TRBJ2-1; 10 bases line up with TRBD2. This CDR3 has 16 amino acids. Germline V gives CDR1 MNHEY, CDR2 SMNVEV (reference sequence). The trim removed 5 bases at V and 3 bases at J, leaving 7 bases unmatched. Here the CDR3 reads CASSNQLAGLYNEQFF. CDR3 nucleotide sequence: TGTGCCAGCAGTAACCAACTAGCGGGGCTCTACAATGAGCAGTTCTTC.

The chain carries TRBV30 and TRBJ1-1; the match to TRBD1 covers 7 bases. Looked up from germline, CDR1 is GTSNPN and CDR2 is SVGIG (reference sequence). V dropped 5 bases and J dropped 2; count of bases not matched to a gene: 5. CDR3 length: 13 residues. The CDR3 is CAWWDSPNTEAFF. In nucleotides, the CDR3 is TGTGCCTGGTGGGACAGTCCCAACACTGAAGCTTTCTTT.

The chain is built from TRBV28 and TRBJ2-7; TRBD1 aligns across 7 bases. Per germline, CDR1 MDHEN and CDR2 SYDVKM. The CDR3 totals 14 residues. V was clipped by 3 bases and J by 3 bases; unmatched bases: 5. Here the CDR3 reads CASSLEQGNYEQYF. The CDR3, as DNA: TGTGCCAGCAGTTTGGAACAGGGGAACTACGAGCAGTACTTC.

The chain links TRBV2 to TRBJ1-5, with unresolved D. There are 15 residues in the CDR3. V was clipped by 3 bases and J by 5 bases, with 14 bases between them. The germline V gene has CDR1 SNHLY and CDR2 FYNNEI. CDR3 bases: TGTGCCAGCAGTGACCGTTCCCTACGGGATCAGCCCCAGCATTTT. As protein: CASSDRSLRDQPQHF.

The chain carries TRBV7-2 and TRBJ2-7, with TRBD2 matching 7 bases. CDR1 and CDR2 from the germline V gene are SGHTA and FQGNSA. Unmatched junction bases numbered 13, after V lost 2 bases and J lost 3 bases. The CDR3 length is 17 residues. CDR3 amino acids: CASSLSRSLAANYEQYF. The DNA for the CDR3 is TGTGCCAGCAGCTTATCCCGCTCGCTAGCGGCAAACTACGAGCAGTACTTC. Using reference TRBV7-2 and TRBJ2-7 for the parts outside the CDR3, the full variable domain is GAGVSQSPSNKVTEKGKDVELRCDPISGHTALYWYRQSLGQGLEFLIYFQGNSAPDKSGLPSDRFSAERTGGSVSTLTIQRTQQEDSAVYLCASSLSRSLAANYEQYFGPGTRLTVT.

The chain has TRBV27 and TRBJ1-6, with 7 bases identical to TRBD1. The germline CDR1 and CDR2 sequences are MNHEY and SMNVEV (reference sequence). Trimming took 0 bases from V and 7 from J; bases not matched to a gene: 6. The CDR3 spans 16 residues. CDR3 sequence reads: CASSLSWTGSNSPLHF. In DNA, the CDR3 is TGTGCCAGCAGTTTATCGTGGACAGGATCAAATTCACCCCTCCACTTT.